The rows below give T cell receptor beta chains drawn from one sample of a study of siplizumab effects on memory and regulatory T cells. The method was immunoSEQ multiplex PCR; TCRdb's version includes in-frame clones alone and lacks a portion of them. The sample gives 94,000 or so clones, approximately 93% of which show up once; roughly 7.1% is in the top ten. Source material: CD8+ T cells sorted from blood. The receptors shown here come from a human donor in good health. Each CDR3 is given with its conserved first and last residue. The order of the fields is D gene, clone size, J gene, V gene, CDR3 protein, CDR3 DNA. D genes are given only for firm matches. Clone size is stated in some rows and not others, as once, few, many or a class when expanded.

NA NA TRBJ1-1 TRBV4-1 CASSQVGGASTEAFF TGCGCCAGCAGCCAAGTGGGTGGGGCTAGCACTGAAGCTTTCTTT
NA NA TRBJ1-2 TRBV12-5 CASGLVLGWGSDGYTF TGTGCTAGTGGTTTGGTACTTGGGTGGGGCTCTGATGGCTACACCTTC
NA NA TRBJ1-1 TRBV5-6 CASSLDRSMNTEAFF TGTGCCAGCAGCTTGGATCGGAGCATGAACACTGAAGCTTTCTTT
TRBD1 NA TRBJ1-4 TRBV4-1 CASSQTGVGEKLFF TGCGCCAGCAGCCAAACAGGGGTTGGGGAAAAACTGTTTTTT
NA NA TRBJ2-1 TRBV4-1 CASSLGLTYNEQFF TGCGCCAGCAGCCTGGGGTTGACCTACAATGAGCAGTTCTTC
TRBD1 NA TRBJ2-3 TRBV13 CASSPRDSITDTQYF TGTGCCAGCAGCCCCCGGGACAGTATCACAGATACGCAGTATTTT
TRBD1 NA TRBJ2-5 TRBV27 CASSGDSGETQYF TGTGCCAGCAGTGGGGACAGCGGAGAGACCCAGTACTTC
NA NA TRBJ1-2 TRBV27 CASSLDGGTGVFNYGYTF TGTGCCAGCAGCTTGGACGGGGGCACCGGGGTATTTAACTATGGCTACACCTTC
NA NA TRBJ2-7 TRBV7-3 CASSLKGRQVDEQYF TGTGCCAGCAGCTTAAAAGGCCGACAGGTGGACGAGCAGTACTTC
TRBD1 NA TRBJ1-1 TRBV27 CASSLSTGLNTEAFF TGTGCCAGCAGTTTATCGACAGGGCTGAACACTGAAGCTTTCTTT
NA once TRBJ1-1 TRBV6-5 CASSPGHMNTEAFF TGTGCCAGCAGTCCGGGACACATGAACACTGAAGCTTTCTTT
TRBD2 NA TRBJ2-1 TRBV19 CASSIGRLAGEQFF TGTGCCAGTAGTATAGGACGGCTAGCGGGGGAGCAGTTCTTC
TRBD2 once TRBJ2-3 TRBV4-1 CASSQSALAGPQRTDTQYF TGCGCCAGCAGCCAATCAGCACTAGCGGGACCCCAACGCACAGATACGCAGTATTTT
NA NA TRBJ1-4 TRBV30 CAWSVRGPINEKLFF TGTGCCTGGAGTGTAAGGGGACCGATTAATGAAAAACTGTTTTTT
NA NA TRBJ2-7 TRBV5-1 CASSLVGSSAYEQYF TGCGCCAGCAGCTTGGTAGGCAGCTCGGCCTACGAGCAGTACTTC
NA NA TRBJ2-7 TRBV30 CAWSVNDRPYF TGTGCCTGGAGTGTAAATGACAGGCCGTACTTC
TRBD1 NA TRBJ1-5 TRBV6-5 CASSPGTGNNQPQHF TGTGCCAGCAGTCCAGGGACAGGGAACAATCAGCCCCAGCATTTT
NA NA TRBJ1-1 TRBV6-6 CASSSSSNTEAFF TGTGCCAGCAGTTCCTCGTCCAACACTGAAGCTTTCTTT
NA NA TRBJ2-6 TRBV30 CAWDDGVSGANVLTF TGTGCCTGGGATGACGGGGTCTCTGGGGCCAACGTCCTGACTTTC
NA NA TRBJ1-1 TRBV5-6 CASSSWGRYTEAFF TGTGCCAGCAGCTCCTGGGGGAGGTACACTGAAGCTTTCTTT
NA NA TRBJ1-1 TRBV15 CATSRGRADLMNTEAFF TGTGCCACCAGCAGAGGGAGGGCAGACCTCATGAACACTGAAGCTTTCTTT
NA NA TRBJ2-2 TRBV7-9 CASSANGVAGTGELFF TGTGCCAGCAGCGCTAATGGGGTGGCGGGCACCGGGGAGCTGTTTTTT
NA NA TRBJ2-7 TRBV29-1 CSVEDRTESYEQYF TGCAGCGTTGAAGATCGGACCGAATCCTACGAGCAGTACTTC
NA NA TRBJ2-1 TRBV7-9 CASSSTSSPNEQFF TGTGCCAGCAGCTCAACTAGCTCCCCCAATGAGCAGTTCTTC
NA NA TRBJ2-2 TRBV9 CASSVEGTGSGNTGELFF TGTGCCAGCAGCGTAGAGGGAACGGGTAGCGGGAACACCGGGGAGCTGTTTTTT
TRBD1 NA TRBJ1-5 TRBV5-1 CASSPDRGRAQPQHF TGCGCCAGCAGCCCGGACAGGGGGCGGGCTCAGCCCCAGCATTTT
NA NA TRBJ1-2 TRBV7-6 CASSLDSNGYTF TGTGCCAGCAGCTTAGACAGCAATGGCTACACCTTC
TRBD2 NA TRBJ2-2 TRBV6-5 CASSYSIAGVTGELFF TGTGCCAGCAGTTACTCGATAGCGGGGGTTACCGGGGAGCTGTTTTTT
TRBD2 NA TRBJ2-1 TRBV29-1 CSVDGASGTLYNEQFF TGCAGCGTTGATGGGGCTAGCGGGACGCTCTACAATGAGCAGTTCTTC
NA NA TRBJ2-5 TRBV27 CASTPTMNQETQYF TGTGCCAGCACCCCCACCATGAATCAAGAGACCCAGTACTTC
TRBD1 once TRBJ1-1 TRBV5-6 CATADREDYTEAFF TGTGCCACCGCTGACAGGGAGGATTACACTGAAGCTTTCTTT
NA NA TRBJ2-4 TRBV9 CASELNIQYF TGTGCCAGCGAGTTAAACATTCAGTACTTC
NA once TRBJ1-5 TRBV7-9 CASSLIGGGQPQHF TGTGCCAGCAGCTTAATAGGTGGGGGGCAGCCCCAGCATTTT
NA NA TRBJ1-5 TRBV6-1 CASAVRGQNQPQHF TGTGCCAGTGCTGTGAGGGGACAAAATCAGCCCCAGCATTTT
NA NA TRBJ2-1 TRBV27 CASSPGGGGPYNEQFF TGTGCCAGCAGTCCAGGAGGTGGGGGGCCTTACAATGAGCAGTTCTTC
TRBD2 NA TRBJ2-7 TRBV7-2 CASSLGSPGLAYEQYF TGTGCCAGCAGCTTAGGGAGCCCGGGACTAGCCTACGAGCAGTACTTC
TRBD2 NA TRBJ2-7 TRBV27 CASRTSSSSSYEQYF TGTGCCAGCAGGACTAGCAGCTCGAGCTCCTACGAGCAGTACTTC
NA NA TRBJ2-1 TRBV27 CASSLSQAPSSYNEQFF TGTGCCAGCAGTTTATCCCAGGCCCCGAGCTCCTACAATGAGCAGTTCTTC
NA NA TRBJ1-1 TRBV19 CASSNSGTPFTEAFF TGTGCCAGTAGTAACTCCGGGACTCCGTTCACTGAAGCTTTCTTT
NA NA TRBJ2-7 TRBV27 CASSTTGRDYEQYF TGTGCCAGCAGTACAACGGGACGGGACTACGAGCAGTACTTC
NA NA TRBJ1-1 TRBV2 CASSERSPWNTEAFF TGTGCCAGCAGTGAACGTTCACCGTGGAACACTGAAGCTTTCTTT
NA NA TRBJ2-3 TRBV6-6 CASRQWATYTDTQYF TGTGCCAGCAGGCAATGGGCCACTTACACAGATACGCAGTATTTT
NA NA TRBJ2-5 TRBV6-5 CASSYAWGGQKETQYF TGTGCCAGCAGTTACGCCTGGGGGGGCCAGAAGGAGACCCAGTACTTC
TRBD1 NA TRBJ1-5 TRBV6-5 CASSPTRGRQPQHF TGTGCCAGCAGCCCTACCAGGGGGCGACAGCCCCAGCATTTT
NA NA TRBJ1-1 TRBV4-1 CASSLTKSNTEAFF TGCGCCAGCAGCCTGACAAAATCCAACACTGAAGCTTTCTTT
TRBD1 NA TRBJ1-1 TRBV19 CASSIGGTGEFGELNTEAFF TGTGCCAGTAGTATAGGAGGGACAGGGGAGTTTGGGGAACTGAACACTGAAGCTTTCTTT
TRBD1 NA TRBJ1-1 TRBV4-1 CASSRDRGTEAFF TGCGCCAGCAGTCGAGACAGGGGGACTGAAGCTTTCTTT
TRBD1 NA TRBJ2-7 TRBV27 CASSWDSTYEQYF TGTGCCAGCAGTTGGGACAGCACCTACGAGCAGTACTTC
TRBD2 NA TRBJ2-7 TRBV4-1 CASSLIAGASEQYF TGCGCCAGCAGCCTAATAGCGGGGGCATCCGAGCAGTACTTC
TRBD1 once TRBJ2-4 TRBV27 CASSLNQGAISKNIQYF TGTGCCAGTTCCCTAAACCAGGGGGCGATTTCCAAAAACATTCAGTACTTC
TRBD2 NA TRBJ2-7 TRBV27 CASSLSAGGPYEQYF TGTGCCAGCAGTTTATCCGCGGGAGGGCCCTACGAGCAGTACTTC
TRBD2 once TRBJ2-7 TRBV7-2 CASSFWEAGGDEQYF TGTGCCAGCAGCTTCTGGGAAGCGGGGGGGGATGAGCAGTACTTC
NA NA TRBJ1-2 TRBV7-9 CASSHSGVNGYTF TGTGCCAGCAGCCACTCAGGGGTGAATGGCTACACCTTC
NA NA TRBJ2-2 TRBV4-1 CASSGSSGWNTGELFF TGCGCCAGCAGCGGATCATCAGGGTGGAACACCGGGGAGCTGTTTTTT
NA NA TRBJ1-1 TRBV6-5 CASSYGSANTEAFF TGTGCCAGCAGTTACGGTTCGGCGAACACTGAAGCTTTCTTT
TRBD2 NA TRBJ2-7 TRBV2 CASILTSGGYEQYF TGTGCCAGCATTTTGACTAGCGGGGGCTACGAGCAGTACTTC
NA NA TRBJ2-7 TRBV7-2 CASSLGPLGEQYF TGTGCCAGCAGCCTCGGACCCCTCGGCGAGCAGTACTTC
NA NA TRBJ1-6 TRBV6-6 CASAGGAYNSPLHF TGTGCCAGTGCCGGGGGTGCCTATAATTCACCCCTCCACTTT
NA once TRBJ2-2 TRBV27 CASTGDVNTGELFF TGTGCCAGCACCGGGGACGTGAACACCGGGGAGCTGTTTTTT